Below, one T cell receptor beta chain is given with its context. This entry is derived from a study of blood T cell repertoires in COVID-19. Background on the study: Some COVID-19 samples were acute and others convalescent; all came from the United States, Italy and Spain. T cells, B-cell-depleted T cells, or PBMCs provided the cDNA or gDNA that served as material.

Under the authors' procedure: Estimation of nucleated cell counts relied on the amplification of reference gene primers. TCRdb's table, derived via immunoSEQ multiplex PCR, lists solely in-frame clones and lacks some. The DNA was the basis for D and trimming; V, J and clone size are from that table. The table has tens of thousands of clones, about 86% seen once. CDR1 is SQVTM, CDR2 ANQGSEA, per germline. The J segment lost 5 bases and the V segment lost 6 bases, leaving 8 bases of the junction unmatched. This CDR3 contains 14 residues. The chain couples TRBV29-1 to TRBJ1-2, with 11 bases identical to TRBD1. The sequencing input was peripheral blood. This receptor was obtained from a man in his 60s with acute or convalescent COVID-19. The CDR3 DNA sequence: TGCAGCGTCCTAACCGGGACAGGGGGATATGGCTACACCTTC. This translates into CSVLTGTGGYGYTF.